This passage covers 32 T cell receptor beta chains from one sample sequenced in a study of blood T cells in healthy people across ages. A second PCR of about 7 to 11 cycles used a sample-barcoded 5' primer and a J-beta primer mix. A single record per CDR3 protein comes from TCRdb applying MiXCR to the 5' RACE reads. The repertoire has some 1.5 million distinct CDR3 sequences, approximately 39% of them found once; the top ten carry 4%. Sequenced: blood. These receptors originate from a woman aged 18 to 35 in good health.

J is TRBJ1-2 and V is TRBV25-1; D uncertain. The CDR3 consists of 13 residues. The germline V and J ends were trimmed by 5 bases and 4 bases, with 11 bases remaining between them. Germline V CDR1 and CDR2: MGHDK, SYGVNS. The CDR3 coding sequence is TGTGCCAGCAGTCGCATAACGGGCTATGGCTACACCTTC. Its translation is CASSRITGYGYTF.

As concerns this clonotype: At one end, the junction sequence differs from germline, possibly due to a read error. The chain employs TRBV3-1 and TRBJ1-2; 10 bases map to TRBD1. This CDR3 contains 15 residues. Germline CDR1 and CDR2: LGHDT and YNNKEL (reference sequence). As DNA, the CDR3 is TGTCCCAGCAGCCAAGTGGGACAGGGGTTTTATGGCTACACCTTC. Protein sequence: CPSSQVGQGFYGYTF.

The J gene is TRBJ2-6, the V gene TRBV5-1; TRBD2 is a possible D gene (7 bases). With 0 bases removed from V and 0 bases from J, the gap between germline ends came to 13 bases. This CDR3 has 18 amino acids. Germline loops: CDR1 SGHRS, CDR2 YFSETQ. CDR3 loop: CASSLVFGGPSGANVLTF. CDR3 sequence (DNA): TGCGCCAGCAGCTTGGTCTTCGGGGGGCCCTCTGGGGCCAACGTCCTGACTTTC.

The J gene is TRBJ1-1, the V gene TRBV28, with D uncertain. Trimming removed 3 bases at V and 2 bases at J, with 13 bases between. Germline V lookup: CDR1 MDHEN, CDR2 SYDVKM. This CDR3 comprises 15 residues. CDR3 DNA sequence: TGTGCCAGCAGTTTCACGGCCCCCATTAACACTGAAGCTTTCTTT. Protein product: CASSFTAPINTEAFF.

The V and J genes are TRBV4-2 and TRBJ2-3; no clear D. The CDR3 spans 15 residues. V was shortened by 0 bases and J by 2 bases, with 9 bases between the two germline ends. Germline values: CDR1 LGHNA, CDR2 YNFKEQ. The CDR3 sequence: CASSQDPLNTDTQYF. The CDR3 nucleotides are TGTGCCAGCAGCCAAGATCCGCTAAACACAGATACGCAGTATTTT.

The chain uses TRBV29-1 and TRBJ2-1; tentatively, D is TRBD1 (6 bases). The CDR3 is 12 amino acids. V was cut by 7 bases and J by 11 bases, with 18 bases left in between. Looked up from germline, CDR1 is SQVTM and CDR2 is ANQGSEA. CDR3 bases: TGCAGCGCGGACCGGACAGAAAAAAAGCAGTTCTTC. Translation gives CSADRTEKKQFF.

This clonotype was counted between two and nine times. J is TRBJ2-5 and V is TRBV2; 7 nucleotides match TRBD1. The CDR3 contains 14 residues. The V and J ends lost 10 bases and 11 bases, in that order; junction bases with no gene match: 19. Germline CDR1 is SNHLY and CDR2 is FYNNEI. Here the CDR3 DNA reads TGTGCCATCTCAACCCCGACAGGGCAGGTGGAGCAGTACTTC. This encodes CAISTPTGQVEQYF.

The table lists this clonotype with a few counts. The chain uses TRBV6-2 or TRBV6-3 and TRBJ1-2; no clear D gene. Germline CDR1 is MNHEY and CDR2 is SVGEGT. The CDR3 extends over 16 amino acids. Trimming pared 2 bases from V and 2 bases from J, leaving 15 bases between. The CDR3 reads CASSYVGNTPNYGYTF. DNA for the CDR3: TGTGCCAGCAGTTACGTCGGGAACACCCCGAACTATGGCTACACCTTC.

This chain joins TRBV20-1 and TRBJ2-5; 7 bases align to TRBD1. The germline V gene encodes CDR1 DFQATT and CDR2 SNEGSKA (reference sequence). The CDR3 runs to 13 residues. Unmatched junction bases numbered 6, after V lost 7 bases and J lost 1 base. CDR3 sequence: CSEGAGFQETQYF. CDR3 nucleotides: TGCAGTGAGGGGGCAGGGTTCCAAGAGACCCAGTACTTC.

This clonotype was counted a single time. This sequence joins TRBV7-6 and TRBJ1-3; 7 bases are a match to TRBD1. The CDR3 is made up of 15 amino acids. V was pared by 5 bases and J by 2 bases, with 6 bases of the junction left unmatched. Germline V gene sequence: CDR1 SGHVS, CDR2 FNYEAQ. CDR3: CASSPTTGPGNTIYF. The CDR3 DNA reads as TGTGCCAGCAGCCCAACGACAGGGCCTGGAAACACCATATATTTT.

J is TRBJ2-1 and V is TRBV20-1; 8 bases map to TRBD2. The CDR3 covers 14 residues. Germline assignment: CDR1 DFQATT and CDR2 SNEGSKA (reference sequence). The ends lost 4 bases at V and 5 bases at J; junction bases unmatched: 7. In nucleotides, the CDR3 is TGCAGTGCTACAATTAGCGGGACTCACAATGAGCAGTTCTTC. It encodes CSATISGTHNEQFF.

There are a few counts of this clonotype. This chain uses TRBV6-5 with TRBJ1-2; 8 bases are shared with TRBD1. The ends lost 5 bases at V and 7 bases at J; junction bases unmatched: 12. The CDR3 totals 15 residues. Germline CDR1 reads MNHEY; CDR2 reads SVGAGI. The CDR3 here is CASSLGQGGFGGYTF. The DNA for the CDR3 is TGTGCCAGCAGTCTAGGACAGGGAGGTTTCGGTGGCTACACCTTC.

This chain joins TRBV30 and TRBJ1-5; TRBD1 agrees at 8 bases. Per the germline V gene, CDR1 is GTSNPN and CDR2 is SVGIG (reference sequence). The CDR3 is 15 residues long. Trimming cost V 4 bases and J 4 bases; bases outside gene matches: 9. This CDR3 reads CAWKGGTGGNQPQHF. The CDR3 DNA sequence: TGTGCCTGGAAGGGAGGAACAGGGGGGAATCAGCCCCAGCATTTT.

The rearrangement joins TRBV6-2 or TRBV6-3 to TRBJ1-2; no clear D. This CDR3 has 13 amino acids. Germline values: CDR1 MNHEY, CDR2 SVGEGT. The V end was cut by 6 bases, the J end by 4 bases, with 12 bases between. The CDR3 spells CASSGYLGYGYTF. CDR3 DNA sequence: TGTGCCAGCAGCGGGTACCTTGGCTATGGCTACACCTTC.

This clonotype was observed a few times. This chain links TRBV7-2 with TRBJ2-7; 8 nucleotides agree with TRBD2. The V segment lost 5 bases and the J segment 0 bases; nucleotides outside the gene matches: 6. CDR1 is SGHTA and CDR2 is FQGNSA in the germline V gene. The CDR3 runs 15 residues. The CDR3 loop reads CASSQWGTSSYEQYF. The CDR3 nucleotides are TGTGCCAGCAGCCAGTGGGGGACTAGCTCCTACGAGCAGTACTTC.

This chain links TRBV12-3 or TRBV12-4 with TRBJ2-5; 8 nucleotides match TRBD2. CDR3 size: 15 residues. V shed 3 bases and J 4 bases; nucleotides not matched to a gene: 7. The CDR3 sequence is CASSLGRAGAETQYF. The CDR3 DNA is TGTGCCAGCAGTTTGGGCCGAGCGGGAGCAGAGACCCAGTACTTC.

This clonotype was recorded only once. One end of the junction does not line up with germline, which may come from a read error. This chain links TRBV7-2 with TRBJ2-1; D is unclear. The J call may be wrong; the DNA end is better matched by TRBJ2-7. This CDR3 is 13 amino acids long. CDR1 is SGHTA and CDR2 is FQGNSA in the germline V gene. The CDR3 protein is CASNLVTHNEQYF. Written as DNA, the CDR3 is TGTGCCAGCAACTTAGTTACCCACAATGAGCAGTACTTC.

This clonotype appeared a few times. The rearrangement joins TRBV28 to TRBJ2-1; the D gene is possibly TRBD1 (6 bases). CDR1 MDHEN and CDR2 SYDVKM come from the germline V gene. The CDR3 totals 15 residues. V was clipped by 3 bases and J by 3 bases, with 12 bases between them. In DNA, the CDR3 is TGTGCCAGCAGTTTGAGGACAGATTTCTACAATGAGCAGTTCTTC. Amino acid sequence: CASSLRTDFYNEQFF.

The rearrangement uses TRBV20-1 and TRBJ2-3, with TRBD2 matching 11 bases. V gave up 0 bases and J gave up 1 base; unmatched junction bases: 0. The CDR3 covers 15 residues. Germline V gene lookup returns CDR1 DFQATT and CDR2 SNEGSKA (reference sequence). This CDR3 reads CSARELAGGTDTQYF. CDR3 in DNA: TGCAGTGCTAGAGAACTAGCGGGGGGCACAGATACGCAGTATTTT.

This clonotype was counted a few times. The chain links TRBV5-1 to TRBJ1-2; no definite D call. The CDR3 runs 13 residues. The ends were cut back, 1 base at V and 4 bases at J, with 8 bases in the middle. Germline-derived CDR1 and CDR2 are SGHRS and YFSETQ. In nucleotides, the CDR3 is TGCGCCAGCAGCTTGATGGCAGTCTATGGCTACACCTTC. The encoded protein is CASSLMAVYGYTF.

This clonotype was detected only once. V gene TRBV13 combines with J gene TRBJ2-5; D is unclear. With the DNA end fitting TRBJ2-7 better, the J assignment may be wrong. This CDR3 contains 14 residues. CDR1 PRHDT and CDR2 FYEKMQ come from the germline V gene (reference sequence). The CDR3 DNA is TGTGCCAGCAGCTTACGAACAGTTAAGAACGAGCAGTACTTC. This codes for CASSLRTVKNEQYF.

There are a few counts of this clonotype. The chain carries TRBV6-2 or TRBV6-3 and TRBJ1-6; D is uncertain. The CDR3 contains 14 residues. Germline values: CDR1 MNHEY, CDR2 SVGEGT. With 3 bases removed from V and 11 bases from J, the gap between germline ends came to 14 bases. The CDR3 sequence: CASSYNSAEAPLHF. The CDR3 nucleotides read TGTGCCAGCAGTTATAATTCCGCGGAGGCACCCCTCCACTTT.

V usage is TRBV6-2 or TRBV6-3 and J usage is TRBJ2-7; no definite D call. Between the trimmed V and J ends, which lost 4 bases and 5 bases, there was a span of 6 bases. This CDR3 spans 11 amino acids. Germline assignment: CDR1 MNHEY and CDR2 SVGEGT. CDR3 protein: CASSSRHEQYF. The CDR3 nucleotides read TGTGCCAGCAGTTCCCGACACGAGCAGTACTTC.

This chain connects TRBV20-1 to TRBJ2-4, with a weak D call TRBD1 (6 bases). The end of the DNA aligns better with TRBJ2-7, so the J call may be wrong. This CDR3 region has 13 residues. CDR1 is DFQATT, CDR2 SNEGSKA, per germline (reference sequence). The CDR3 nucleotides read TGCAGTGCTACGGGACACCTCTCCTACGAGCAGTACTTC. Translated: CSATGHLSYEQYF.

The chain links TRBV3-1 to TRBJ2-7; 10 bases match TRBD1. The end of the DNA is better explained by TRBJ2-5, so the J call may be wrong. CDR1 is LGHDT, CDR2 YNNKEL, per germline (reference sequence). The CDR3 covers 19 residues. The CDR3 is CASSQDDRDRGLVQETQYF. DNA for the CDR3: TGTGCCAGCAGCCAAGATGACCGGGACAGGGGACTAGTCCAGGAGACCCAGTACTTC.

This clonotype appeared a few times. This chain links TRBV6-2 or TRBV6-3 with TRBJ1-1; D gene uncertain. The germline CDR1 and CDR2 sequences are MNHEY and SVGEGT. This CDR3 is 12 amino acids long. V shed 6 bases and J shed 10 bases, with 15 bases lying between them. CDR3 residues: CASRTGARGAFF. Here the CDR3 DNA reads TGTGCCAGCAGAACCGGTGCCCGAGGAGCTTTCTTT.

The CDR3 sequence is CSAIGGALNYGYTF. The DNA for the CDR3 is TGCAGTGCTATAGGGGGGGCCCTTAACTATGGCTACACCTTC. The V call is TRBV20-1, the J call TRBJ1-2, with D possibly TRBD1 on 6 matching bases. CDR1 is DFQATT and CDR2 is SNEGSKA in the germline V gene (reference sequence). The CDR3 sequence is 14 residues long. V dropped 4 bases and J dropped 1 base, with 13 bases sitting between them.

At least ten counts were recorded for this clonotype. The chain uses TRBV4-1 and TRBJ2-3; D gene uncertain. The germline CDR1 and CDR2 sequences are MGHRA and YSYEKL. The CDR3 runs 13 residues. V was pared by 1 base and J by 0 bases, with 2 bases between. CDR3 nucleotide sequence: TGCGCCAGCAGCCAAGCTAGCACAGATACGCAGTATTTT. Translation gives CASSQASTDTQYF.

This clonotype has more than one count but fewer than ten. This sequence joins TRBV7-2 and TRBJ1-5, with D maybe TRBD1 (5 bases). This CDR3 contains 15 residues. Trimming cost V 6 bases and J 4 bases, with 16 bases left between them. Germline V gene sequence: CDR1 SGHTA, CDR2 FQGNSA. The CDR3 DNA reads TGTGCCAGCAGTGGGGGATTTTCTGGGAATCAGCCCCAGCATTTT. Amino acids: CASSGGFSGNQPQHF.

The J gene is TRBJ2-7, the V gene TRBV7-9; D assignment may be TRBD1 or TRBD2 (5 bases each). Trimming removed 5 bases from V and 3 bases from J, with 14 bases in between. CDR1 and CDR2 from the germline V gene are SEHNR and FQNEAQ (reference sequence). This CDR3 is 14 amino acids long. The CDR3, as DNA: TGTGCCAGCAGCCCTCGGGGCAGAGACTACGAGCAGTACTTC. Translated, it gives CASSPRGRDYEQYF.

This clonotype appeared a few times. The rearrangement uses TRBV12-3 or TRBV12-4 and TRBJ1-4; weak D call: TRBD1 (5 bases). CDR3 size: 14 residues. V lost 5 bases to trimming and J lost 10 bases, with 17 bases between them. CDR3 protein: CASSPDRGGGKLFF. CDR3 nucleotides: TGTGCCAGCAGTCCCGACAGAGGAGGTGGAAAACTGTTTTTT.

The chain has TRBV11-2 and TRBJ1-1; 8 positions agree with TRBD1. Looked up from germline, CDR1 is SGHAT and CDR2 is FQNNGV. With V trimmed by 5 bases and J by 6 bases, 5 bases remained unmatched. This CDR3 is built from 13 residues. For the CDR3, the DNA is TGTGCCAGCAGCGCGAGGGACAGGCCTGAAGCTTTCTTT. Its translation is CASSARDRPEAFF.